This T cell receptor beta chain is drawn from a study of regulatory T cells in long-lasting Graves disease. About the research overall: Persistent Graves' disease required over 5 years of antithyroid drugs and positive TSH receptor antibodies.

The germline V gene has CDR1 SGHTA and CDR2 FQGNSA. The CDR3 is 15 residues long. The ends lost 5 bases at V and 4 bases at J; junction bases unmatched: 10. Time point: persistent/refractory GD, antithyroid drugs over 5 years with positive TRAb. PBMC-derived RNA was used for the TCR library. Tubes containing EDTA received 8 to 9.5 milliliters of drawn peripheral blood. Study-level results: With persistent disease, TRBV28, TRBJ1-2 and TRBJ2-5 were the favored segments.

This clonotype was observed at least ten times. Its antigen is undetermined. Researchers made TCR beta libraries by using iRepertoire HTBI primers and running Arm-PCR on CDR3 regions. TCRdb analysed the multiplex PCR reads with MiXCR anew, one entry per CDR3 protein. Here the sample spans more than 300,000 distinct CDR3 sequences, around 19% being singletons. Sequenced here: peripheral blood mononuclear cells (PBMCs), sampled when the disease was refractory, from a patient treated with antithyroid drugs. This TCR derives from a female donor with Graves disease. The chain couples TRBV7-2 to TRBJ2-7; 8 nucleotides align to TRBD2. DNA for the CDR3: TGTGCCAGCAGCCTTCAACGGGGGGGCACTTACGAGCAGTACTTC. Translation gives CASSLQRGGTYEQYF.